This T cell receptor beta chain appears in the sequencing data of a study of T cell changes during pregnancy in multiple sclerosis. Trimming at V came to 7 bases and at J to 6 bases, leaving 2 bases not matched to a gene. This CDR3 spans 11 amino acids. Germline V CDR1 and CDR2: ENHRY, SYGVKD. Profiling relied on immunoSEQ multiplex PCR, and the TCRdb table lists in-frame clones only, not all of them. Of roughly 25,000 clones listed, 75% to 90% are singletons. This TCR came from a female donor with multiple sclerosis, enrolled in a pregnancy study. Sequenced here: CD8+ T cells from peripheral blood mononuclear cells, sampled in the second trimester of pregnancy. The J gene is TRBJ2-7, the V gene TRBV10-3, with 8 bases matching TRBD1. The CDR3 here is CAINTGGEQYF. The DNA for the CDR3 is TGTGCCATCAACACAGGGGGCGAGCAGTACTTC.